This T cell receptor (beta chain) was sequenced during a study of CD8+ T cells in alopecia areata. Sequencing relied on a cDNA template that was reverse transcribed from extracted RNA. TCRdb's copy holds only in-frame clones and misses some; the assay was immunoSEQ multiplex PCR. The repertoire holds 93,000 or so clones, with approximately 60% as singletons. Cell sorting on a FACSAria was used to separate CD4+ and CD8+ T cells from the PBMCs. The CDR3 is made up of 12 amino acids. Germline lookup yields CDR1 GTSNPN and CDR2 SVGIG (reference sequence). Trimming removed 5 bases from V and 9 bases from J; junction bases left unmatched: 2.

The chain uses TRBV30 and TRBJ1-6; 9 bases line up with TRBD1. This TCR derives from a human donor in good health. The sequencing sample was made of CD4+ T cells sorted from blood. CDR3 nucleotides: TGTGCCTGGGGACAGGGGACTTCACCCCTCCACTTT. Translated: CAWGQGTSPLHF.